The entry below describes one T cell receptor beta chain. The germline CDR1 and CDR2 sequences are SGDLS and YYNGEE. The CDR3 spans 16 residues. With 1 base clipped from V and 2 bases from J, the junction kept 6 bases outside the gene matches. This specimen comes from a study of cytomegalovirus exposure and HLA in healthy donors. PCR primers comprised 60 Vbeta and 13 Jbeta primers. TCRdb's table, derived via immunoSEQ multiplex PCR, lists solely in-frame clones and lacks some. The table has about 230,000 clones, about 80% seen once; the top ten hold roughly 0.58%. The V gene is TRBV9, the J gene TRBJ2-5; TRBD2 agrees at 9 bases. This receptor was taken from a woman aged 40 to 50 in good health and CMV-seronegative. Sequenced material: PBMCs. The CDR3 region is CASSVTVAGAQETQYF. The CDR3 DNA sequence: TGTGCCAGCAGCGTAACGGTAGCGGGGGCTCAAGAGACCCAGTACTTC.